The present entry profiles one T cell receptor beta chain with its context. The record originates from a study of immune evolution from preneoplasia to lung adenocarcinoma. V dropped 4 bases and J dropped 3; count of bases not matched to a gene: 5. Per germline, CDR1 SGHNT and CDR2 YYREEE (reference sequence). The CDR3 consists of 15 residues. The repertoire was sequenced with immunoSEQ multiplex PCR; TCRdb's copy has only in-frame clones and lacks some. The table shows 4,000 or so clones, with 82% occurring only once. V gene TRBV5-4 combines with J gene TRBJ2-7; 12 nucleotides agree with TRBD1. Material: FFPE invasive lung adenocarcinoma tissue. The sequence derives from an older person with invasive lung adenocarcinoma. The CDR3 sequence: CASSPGQGAGYEQYF. CDR3 nucleotides: TGTGCCAGCAGCCCGGGACAGGGGGCGGGCTACGAGCAGTACTTC.